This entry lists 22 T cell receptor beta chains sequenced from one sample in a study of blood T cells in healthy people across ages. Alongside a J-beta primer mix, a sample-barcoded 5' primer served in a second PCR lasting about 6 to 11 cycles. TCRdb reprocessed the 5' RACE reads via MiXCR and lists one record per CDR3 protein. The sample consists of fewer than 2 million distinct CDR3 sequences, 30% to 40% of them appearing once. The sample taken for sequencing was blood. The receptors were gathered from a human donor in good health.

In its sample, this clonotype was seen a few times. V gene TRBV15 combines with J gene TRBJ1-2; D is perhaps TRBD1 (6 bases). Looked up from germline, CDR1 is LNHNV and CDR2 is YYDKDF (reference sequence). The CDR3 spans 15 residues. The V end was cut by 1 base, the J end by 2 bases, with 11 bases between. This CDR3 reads CATSRGYDRNYGYTF. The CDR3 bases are TGTGCCACCAGCAGAGGGTATGACAGGAACTATGGCTACACCTTC.

As DNA, the CDR3 is TGTGCCAGTAGTGTAGGGACTAGGTTCTACAATGAGCAGTTCTTC. Amino acid sequence: CASSVGTRFYNEQFF. The J gene is TRBJ2-1, the V gene TRBV19; 8 bases are shared with TRBD2. The J segment lost 3 bases and the V segment lost 5 bases, leaving 6 bases of the junction unmatched. The CDR3 sequence is 15 residues long. CDR1 LNHDA and CDR2 SQIVND come from the germline V gene (reference sequence).

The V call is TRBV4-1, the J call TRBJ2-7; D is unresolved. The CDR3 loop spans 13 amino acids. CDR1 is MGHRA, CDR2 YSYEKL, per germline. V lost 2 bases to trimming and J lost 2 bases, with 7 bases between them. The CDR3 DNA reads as TGCGCCAGCAGCCAAACTATAGCCTACGAGCAGTACTTC. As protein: CASSQTIAYEQYF.

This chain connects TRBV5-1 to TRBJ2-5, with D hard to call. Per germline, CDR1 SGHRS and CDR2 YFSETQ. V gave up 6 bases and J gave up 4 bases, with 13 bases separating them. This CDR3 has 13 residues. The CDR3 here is CASKVAYGETQYF. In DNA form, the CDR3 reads TGCGCCAGCAAGGTGGCCTATGGAGAGACCCAGTACTTC.

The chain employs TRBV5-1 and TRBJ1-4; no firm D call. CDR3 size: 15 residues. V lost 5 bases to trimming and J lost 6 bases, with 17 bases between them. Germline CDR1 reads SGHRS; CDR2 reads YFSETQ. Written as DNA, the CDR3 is TGCGCCAGCAGTCAATCATCGGGGTTAGATGAAAAACTGTTTTTT. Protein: CASSQSSGLDEKLFF. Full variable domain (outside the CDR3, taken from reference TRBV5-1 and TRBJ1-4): KAGVTQTPRYLIKTRGQQVTLSCSPISGHRSVSWYQQTPGQGLQFLFEYFSETQRNKGNFPGRFSGRQFSNSRSEMNVSTLELGDSALYLCASSQSSGLDEKLFFGSGTQLSVL.

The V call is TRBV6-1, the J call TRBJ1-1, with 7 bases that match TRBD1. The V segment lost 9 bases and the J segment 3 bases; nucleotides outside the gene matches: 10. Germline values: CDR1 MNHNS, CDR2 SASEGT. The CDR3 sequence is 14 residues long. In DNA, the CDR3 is TGTGCCAGTTTAGGGGGCTTCTTTGACACTGAAGCTTTCTTT. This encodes CASLGGFFDTEAFF.

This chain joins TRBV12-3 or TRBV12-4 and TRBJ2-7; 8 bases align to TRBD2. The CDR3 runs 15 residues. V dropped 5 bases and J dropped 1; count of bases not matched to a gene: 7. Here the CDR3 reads CASSEPTSGSYEQYF. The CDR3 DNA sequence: TGTGCCAGCAGTGAACCTACTAGCGGATCCTACGAGCAGTACTTC.

The CDR3 DNA follows: TGCAGCGTTGAAGTGTCAGGGGCCACTGAAGCTTTCTTT. As protein: CSVEVSGATEAFF. The chain links TRBV29-1 to TRBJ1-1; possibly TRBD1 for D (6 bases). This CDR3 is 13 amino acids long. The V end lost 1 base, the J end lost 4 bases, and 10 bases lay between the germline ends. Germline CDR1 SQVTM, CDR2 ANQGSEA.

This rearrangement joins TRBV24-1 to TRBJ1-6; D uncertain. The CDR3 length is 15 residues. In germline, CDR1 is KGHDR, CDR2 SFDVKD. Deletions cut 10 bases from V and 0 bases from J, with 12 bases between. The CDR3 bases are TGTGCCACGGACGGGAACAACTCCTATAATTCACCCCTCCACTTT. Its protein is CATDGNNSYNSPLHF.

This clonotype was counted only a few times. In DNA form, the CDR3 reads TGTGCCAGCAGCGAGGGCGGGTCAGACCTGACCCAGTACTTC. Translating gives CASSEGGSDLTQYF. This chain uses TRBV7-9 with TRBJ2-5, with D perhaps matching TRBD2 (5 bases). This CDR3 has 14 residues. Trimming took 5 bases from V and 7 from J, leaving 17 bases between them. In germline, CDR1 is SEHNR, CDR2 FQNEAQ (reference sequence).

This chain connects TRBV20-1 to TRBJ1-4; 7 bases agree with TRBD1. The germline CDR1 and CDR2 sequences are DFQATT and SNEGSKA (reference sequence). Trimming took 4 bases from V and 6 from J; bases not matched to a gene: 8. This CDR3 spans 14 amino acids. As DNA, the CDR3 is TGCAGTGCTAAGACAGGGAGGTCGGATGAAAAACTGTTTTTT. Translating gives CSAKTGRSDEKLFF.

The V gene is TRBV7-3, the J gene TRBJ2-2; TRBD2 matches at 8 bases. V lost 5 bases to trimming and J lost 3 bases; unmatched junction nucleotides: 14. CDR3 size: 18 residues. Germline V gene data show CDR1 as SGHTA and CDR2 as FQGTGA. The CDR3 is CASSLRPMTSADTGELFF. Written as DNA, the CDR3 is TGTGCCAGCAGCCTGCGACCCATGACTAGCGCGGACACCGGGGAGCTGTTTTTT.

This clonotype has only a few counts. The CDR3: CAIRGVGDTEAFF. For the CDR3, the DNA is TGTGCCATCAGAGGAGTCGGAGACACTGAAGCTTTCTTT. The rearrangement links TRBV10-3 to TRBJ1-1; D call uncertain. Trimming stripped 6 bases from V and 3 bases from J, with 11 bases between. The CDR3 contains 13 residues. CDR1 ENHRY and CDR2 SYGVKD come from the germline V gene.

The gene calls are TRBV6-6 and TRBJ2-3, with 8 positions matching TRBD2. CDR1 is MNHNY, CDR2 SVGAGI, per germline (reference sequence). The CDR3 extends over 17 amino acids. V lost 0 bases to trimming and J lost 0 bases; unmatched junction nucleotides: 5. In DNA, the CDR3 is TGTGCCAGCAGTTACTCGTTCACTAGCGGTAGCACAGATACGCAGTATTTT. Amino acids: CASSYSFTSGSTDTQYF.

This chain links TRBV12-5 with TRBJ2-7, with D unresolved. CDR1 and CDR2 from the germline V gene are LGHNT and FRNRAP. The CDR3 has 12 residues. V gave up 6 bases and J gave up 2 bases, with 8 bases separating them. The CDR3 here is CASGRFTYEQYF. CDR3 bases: TGTGCTAGTGGGCGATTCACCTACGAGCAGTACTTC.

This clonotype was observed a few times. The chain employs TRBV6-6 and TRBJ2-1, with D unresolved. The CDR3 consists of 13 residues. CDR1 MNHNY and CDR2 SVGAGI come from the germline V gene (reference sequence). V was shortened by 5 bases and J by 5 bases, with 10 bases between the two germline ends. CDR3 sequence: CASSHTPDNEQFF. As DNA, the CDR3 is TGTGCCAGCAGTCATACACCCGACAATGAGCAGTTCTTC.

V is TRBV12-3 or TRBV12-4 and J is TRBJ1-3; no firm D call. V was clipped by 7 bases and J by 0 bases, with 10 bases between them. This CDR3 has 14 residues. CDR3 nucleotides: TGTGCCAGCAACGACGGGTTCTCTGGAAACACCATATATTTT. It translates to CASNDGFSGNTIYF.

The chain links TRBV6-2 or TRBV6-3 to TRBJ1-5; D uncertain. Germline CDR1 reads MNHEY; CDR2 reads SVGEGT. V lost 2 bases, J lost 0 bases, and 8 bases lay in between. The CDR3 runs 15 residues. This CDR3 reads CASSYAFYSNQPQHF. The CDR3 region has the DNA TGTGCCAGCAGTTACGCATTTTATAGCAATCAGCCCCAGCATTTT.

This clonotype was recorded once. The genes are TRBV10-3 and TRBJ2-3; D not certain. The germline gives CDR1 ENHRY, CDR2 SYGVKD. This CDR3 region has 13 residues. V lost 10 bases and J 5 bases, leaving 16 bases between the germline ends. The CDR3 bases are TGTGCCACCAGAATGGGTGTTGAAGATACGCAGTATTTT. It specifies CATRMGVEDTQYF.

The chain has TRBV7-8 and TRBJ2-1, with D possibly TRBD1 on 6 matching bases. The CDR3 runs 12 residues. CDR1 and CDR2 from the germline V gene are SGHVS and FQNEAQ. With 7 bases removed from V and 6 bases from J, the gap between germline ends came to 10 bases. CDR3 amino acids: CASNNRANEQFF. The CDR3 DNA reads TGTGCCAGCAATAACAGGGCCAATGAGCAGTTCTTC.

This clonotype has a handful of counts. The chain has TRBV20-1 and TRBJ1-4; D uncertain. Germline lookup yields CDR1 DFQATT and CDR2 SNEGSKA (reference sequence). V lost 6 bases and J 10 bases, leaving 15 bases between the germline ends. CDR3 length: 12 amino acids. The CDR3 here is CSAPGRSRKLFF. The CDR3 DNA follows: TGCAGTGCCCCCGGGCGGTCCCGAAAACTGTTTTTT.

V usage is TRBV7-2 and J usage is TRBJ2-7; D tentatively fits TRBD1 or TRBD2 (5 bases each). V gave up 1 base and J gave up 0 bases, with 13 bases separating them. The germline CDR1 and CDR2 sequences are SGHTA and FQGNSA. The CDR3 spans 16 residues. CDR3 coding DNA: TGTGCCAGCAGCTTAGGGGTGGGGGTACCCTCCTACGAGCAGTACTTC. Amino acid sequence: CASSLGVGVPSYEQYF.